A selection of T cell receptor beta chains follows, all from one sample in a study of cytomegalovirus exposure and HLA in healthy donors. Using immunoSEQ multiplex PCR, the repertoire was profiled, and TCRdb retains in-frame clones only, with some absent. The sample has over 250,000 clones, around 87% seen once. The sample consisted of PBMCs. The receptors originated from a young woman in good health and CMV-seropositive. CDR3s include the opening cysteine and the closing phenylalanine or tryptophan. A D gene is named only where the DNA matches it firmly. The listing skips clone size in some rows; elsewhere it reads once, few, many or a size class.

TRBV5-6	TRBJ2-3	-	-	TGTGCCAGCAGCTTGGGGCTAAACACAGATACGCAGTATTTT	CASSLGLNTDTQYF
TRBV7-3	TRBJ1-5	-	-	TGTGCCAGCAGCTCAACAACAGGGCCCCAGCATTTT	CASSSTTGPQHF
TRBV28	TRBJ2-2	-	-	TGTGCCAGCAGTTTGGGCGGGTTGTGGTGGGTGACCGGGGAGCTGTTTTTT	CASSLGGLWWVTGELFF
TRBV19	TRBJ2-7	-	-	TGTGCCAGTAGTACGGTATATGGCGAGCAGTACTTC	CASSTVYGEQYF
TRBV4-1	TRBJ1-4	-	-	TGCGCCAGCAGCGCTCGTAATCCGTTAGAAAAACTGTTTTTT	CASSARNPLEKLFF
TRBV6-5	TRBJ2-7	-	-	TGTGCCAGCAGTTTAGGCGAGATCTACGAGCAGTACTTC	CASSLGEIYEQYF
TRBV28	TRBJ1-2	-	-	TGTGCCAGCAGTCCGCTCTCAGGGCTCGGCTACACCTTC	CASSPLSGLGYTF
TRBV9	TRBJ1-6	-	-	TGTGCCAGCAGCCCGTGGGGTTCCGATAATTCACCCCTCCACTTT	CASSPWGSDNSPLHF
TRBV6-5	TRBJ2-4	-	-	TGTGCCAGCGGCAAAGGGAGAGGCAAAAACATTCAGTACTTC	CASGKGRGKNIQYF
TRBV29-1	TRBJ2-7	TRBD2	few	TGCAGCGTTGATAGCGGGGGGGGCTACGAGCAGTACTTC	CSVDSGGGYEQYF
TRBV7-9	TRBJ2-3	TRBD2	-	TGTGCCAGCAGCTCAAGAGCGGGAGTGGTCGCAGATACGCAGTATTTT	CASSSRAGVVADTQYF
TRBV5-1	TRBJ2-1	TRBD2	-	TGCGCCAGCAGCTTGGCCTCCGGGGGGGTGACGGAGCAGTTCTTC	CASSLASGGVTEQFF
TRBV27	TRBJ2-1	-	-	TGTGCCAGCAGTTCCCCCTACCCAGGACTGGGGGGATACAATGAGCAGTTCTTC	CASSSPYPGLGGYNEQFF
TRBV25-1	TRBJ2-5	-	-	TGTGCCAGCAGTCAACCTGGCAGGGACGGGGAGACCCAGTACTTC	CASSQPGRDGETQYF
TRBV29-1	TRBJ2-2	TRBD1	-	TGCAGCGTTGGGACAGGGGCCGCCCGCACCGGGGAGCTGTTTTTT	CSVGTGAARTGELFF
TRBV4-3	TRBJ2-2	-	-	TGCGCCAGCAGCCACCCCCGAAGCCAGGACACCGGGGAGCTGTTTTTT	CASSHPRSQDTGELFF
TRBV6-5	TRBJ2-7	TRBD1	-	TGTGCCAGCAGGGAAGGACAGGGCTACGAGCAGTACTTC	CASREGQGYEQYF
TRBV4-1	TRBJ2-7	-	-	TGCGCCAGCAGCCAAGGAGTATTTGGACAGAAACCGTACGAGCAGTACTTC	CASSQGVFGQKPYEQYF
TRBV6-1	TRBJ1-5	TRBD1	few	TGTGCCAGCAGTGAAAGAGGGACAGGGGGAAATCAGCCCCAGCATTTT	CASSERGTGGNQPQHF
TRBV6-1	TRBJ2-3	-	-	TGTGCCAGCTCGAACCAGCACTCTAGCACAGATACGCAGTATTTT	CASSNQHSSTDTQYF
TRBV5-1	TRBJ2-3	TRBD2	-	TGCGCCAGCAGCTTTGGACAGCGGGGGATGACAGATACGCAGTATTTT	CASSFGQRGMTDTQYF
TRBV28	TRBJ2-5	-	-	TGTGCCAGCACCGTCCTTGGGGGGCAACAAGAGACCCAGTACTTC	CASTVLGGQQETQYF
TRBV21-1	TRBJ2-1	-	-	TGTGCCAGCAGCGGAGGGCAGGGGGACGGTGAGCAGTTCTTC	CASSGGQGDGEQFF
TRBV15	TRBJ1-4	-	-	TGTGCCACCAGCAGAGAAAGGACGACTAATGAAAAACTGTTTTTT	CATSRERTTNEKLFF
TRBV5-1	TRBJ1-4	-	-	TGCGCCAGCAGCTTGGAAAGGGGAGGGGACGGAAGAAAACTGTTTTTT	CASSLERGGDGRKLFF
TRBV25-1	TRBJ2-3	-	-	TGTGCCAGCAGTGGTAGATTCACAGATACGCAGTATTTT	CASSGRFTDTQYF
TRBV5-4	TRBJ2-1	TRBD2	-	TGTGCCAGCAGCTTTATGGGCGGGAGCAATGAGCAGTTCTTC	CASSFMGGSNEQFF
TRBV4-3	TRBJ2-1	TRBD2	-	TGCGCCAGCAGCCAAGATCTGACTAGCCGCTACAATGAGCAGTTCTTC	CASSQDLTSRYNEQFF
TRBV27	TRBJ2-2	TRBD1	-	TGTGCCAGCAGTTTATTGGGGACAGGGAACACCGGGGAGCTGTTTTTT	CASSLLGTGNTGELFF
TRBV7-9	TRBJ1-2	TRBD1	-	TGTGCCAGCAGCACCGATCGGCCCCTCGGGACAGGGGGGTATGGCTACACCTTC	CASSTDRPLGTGGYGYTF
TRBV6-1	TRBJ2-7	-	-	TGTGCCAGCAGTGAATGGTCCGAGGGCATATACGAGCAGTACTTC	CASSEWSEGIYEQYF
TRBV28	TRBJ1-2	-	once	TGTGCCAACGGGAGGGCAGGGGCTGGCTACACCTTC	CANGRAGAGYTF
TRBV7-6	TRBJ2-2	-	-	TGTGCCAGCAGCTTAGCAGGGTTGAACACCGGGGAGCTGTTTTTT	CASSLAGLNTGELFF
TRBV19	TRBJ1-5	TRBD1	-	TGTGCCAGTAGCACCGGTTCGATAACAGGGGGCAGGGGGCAGCCCCAGCATTTT	CASSTGSITGGRGQPQHF
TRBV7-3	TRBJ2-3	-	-	TGTGCCAGCAGCTTATTACTAGGGGATACGCAGTATTTT	CASSLLLGDTQYF
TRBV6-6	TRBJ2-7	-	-	TGTGCCAGCACCCAGAGCAGGGTGAGGGAGCAGTACTTC	CASTQSRVREQYF
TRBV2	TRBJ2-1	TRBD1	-	TGTGCCAGCCTTGGACAGGGATCCTACAATGAGCAGTTCTTC	CASLGQGSYNEQFF
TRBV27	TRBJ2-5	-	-	TGTGCCAGCAGTTTATCGCGGGTTCGGGAGACCCAGTACTTC	CASSLSRVRETQYF
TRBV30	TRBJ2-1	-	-	TGTGCCTGGAGTTCATATCGGACCCACAATGAGCAGTTCTTC	CAWSSYRTHNEQFF
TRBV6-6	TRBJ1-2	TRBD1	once	TGTGCCAGCAGGGAAACGGGACAGGGGGAAGGCGGCTACACCTTC	CASRETGQGEGGYTF
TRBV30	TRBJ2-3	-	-	TGTGCCTGGAGTGTCCTAGCCCAGTCCACAGATACGCAGTATTTT	CAWSVLAQSTDTQYF
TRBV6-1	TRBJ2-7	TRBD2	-	TGTGCCAGCAGCGATAGCGGGATCCACTACGAGCAGTACTTC	CASSDSGIHYEQYF
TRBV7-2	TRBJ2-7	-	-	TGTGCCAGCGCCACCCAACTAGGGACCTACGAGCAGTACTTC	CASATQLGTYEQYF
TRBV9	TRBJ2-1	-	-	TGTGCCAGCAGCGTAGTGACTTCCGAAAGGCAGTTCTTC	CASSVVTSERQFF
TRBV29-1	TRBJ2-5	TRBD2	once	TGCAGCGTTCTAGCGGGGGACTCGGAGACCCAGTACTTC	CSVLAGDSETQYF
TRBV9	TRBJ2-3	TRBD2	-	TGTGCCAGCAGCTATAGCGGGGGAGAGGCAAAAGATACGCAGTATTTT	CASSYSGGEAKDTQYF
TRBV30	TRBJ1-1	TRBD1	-	TGTGCCTTGACAGGGGGTCCTCCCGACTTGAACACTGAAGCTTTCTTT	CALTGGPPDLNTEAFF
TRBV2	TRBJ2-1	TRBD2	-	TGTGCCAGCGCCGCCGGGACTAGCGGGAGTAATGAGCAGTTCTTC	CASAAGTSGSNEQFF
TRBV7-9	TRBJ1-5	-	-	TGTGCCAGCAGCTGGGGGGGGTCCAATCAGCCCCAGCATTTT	CASSWGGSNQPQHF
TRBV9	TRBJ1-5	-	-	TGTGCCAGCAGCGACGGTTATAGCAATCAGCCCCAGCATTTT	CASSDGYSNQPQHF
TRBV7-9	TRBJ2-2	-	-	TGTGCCAGCAGCCAGCTTAAAAGCACCGGGGAGCTGTTTTTT	CASSQLKSTGELFF
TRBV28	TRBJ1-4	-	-	TGTGCCAGCAGTCCCGGGTTAAATGAAAAACTGTTTTTT	CASSPGLNEKLFF
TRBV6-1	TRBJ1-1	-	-	TGTGCCAGCAGTTTATATTCCCTAGGGAACACTGAAGCTTTCTTT	CASSLYSLGNTEAFF
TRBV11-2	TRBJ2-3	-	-	TGTGCCAGCAGCTTAGGGGATACGCAGTATTTT	CASSLGDTQYF
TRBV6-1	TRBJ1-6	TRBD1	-	TGTGCCAGCAGCCGGACAGGGCAAAATTCACCCCTCCACTTT	CASSRTGQNSPLHF